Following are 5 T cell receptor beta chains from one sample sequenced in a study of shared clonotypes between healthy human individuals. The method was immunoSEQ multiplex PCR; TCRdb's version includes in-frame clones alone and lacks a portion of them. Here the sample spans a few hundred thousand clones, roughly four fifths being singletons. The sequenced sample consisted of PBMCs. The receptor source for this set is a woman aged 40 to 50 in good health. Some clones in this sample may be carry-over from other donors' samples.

CDR3 nucleotides: TGTGCCTGGATGAGACCGGACAGGGGGGTGGAGACCCAGTACTTC. Translation gives CAWMRPDRGVETQYF. This rearrangement joins TRBV30 to TRBJ2-5; 10 bases match TRBD1. The ends lost 4 bases at V and 5 bases at J; junction bases unmatched: 10. The CDR3 totals 15 residues. Germline V gives CDR1 GTSNPN, CDR2 SVGIG (reference sequence).

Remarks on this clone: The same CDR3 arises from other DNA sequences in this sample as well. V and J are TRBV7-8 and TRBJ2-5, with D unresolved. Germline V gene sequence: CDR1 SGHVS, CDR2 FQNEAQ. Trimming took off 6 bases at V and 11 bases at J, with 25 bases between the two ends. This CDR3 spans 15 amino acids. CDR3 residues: CASSFLRYSPYEQYF. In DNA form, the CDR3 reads TGTGCCAGCAGTTTCCTCCGCTACTCGCCCTACGAACAGTACTTC.

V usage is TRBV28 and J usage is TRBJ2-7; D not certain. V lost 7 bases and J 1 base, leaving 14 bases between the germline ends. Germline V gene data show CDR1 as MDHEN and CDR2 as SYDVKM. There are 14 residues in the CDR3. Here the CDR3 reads CASKNYVSSYEQYF. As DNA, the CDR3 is TGTGCCAGCAAGAACTACGTTTCTTCCTACGAGCAGTACTTC.

In DNA form, the CDR3 reads TGTGCCAGTAGTGTACTAGGGACCTACGAGCAGTACTTC. It codes for CASSVLGTYEQYF. V is TRBV19 and J is TRBJ2-7; the D gene is possibly TRBD2 (5 bases). The ends were cut back, 5 bases at V and 2 bases at J, with 10 bases in the middle. CDR1 and CDR2 from the germline V gene are LNHDA and SQIVND (reference sequence). The CDR3 has 13 residues.

CDR3 region: CASSQVDVDYGYTF. The CDR3 DNA sequence: TGCGCCAGCAGCCAAGTCGATGTAGATTATGGCTACACCTTC. The V call is TRBV4-1, the J call TRBJ1-2, with no clear D. Per the germline V gene, CDR1 is MGHRA and CDR2 is YSYEKL. V dropped 1 base and J dropped 5 bases, with 11 bases sitting between them. CDR3 length equals 14 residues.